This TCR beta chain was recovered during a study of T cell responses to AZD1222 COVID-19 vaccine. On this clone itself: Antigen: not known.

Study conclusions and caveats: Within unmutated variant regions lay the reported targets of nearly half of spike-specific TCRs. Baseline seropositivity occurred in only a handful of AZD1222 recipients.

Method: immunoSEQ multiplex PCR; TCRdb's copy keeps in-frame clones and lacks some. The repertoire includes tens of thousands of clones, approximately 90% of them detected once, and 22% sits in the top ten. The CDR3 contains 17 residues. Germline CDR1 reads WNHNN; CDR2 reads SYGVQD (reference sequence). Between the trimmed V and J ends, which lost 0 bases and 5 bases, there was a span of 19 bases. The TCR comes from an adult in good health. The input for sequencing was peripheral blood, taken on day 0 of AZD1222 vaccination. J is TRBJ1-1 and V is TRBV10-1; a possible D gene is TRBD1 (5 bases). CDR3 sequence reads: CASSESILSGDLTEAFF. CDR3 DNA: TGCGCCAGCAGTGAGTCGATCCTATCGGGGGACTTGACTGAAGCTTTCTTT.